This T cell receptor beta chain was documented in a study of T cells after yellow fever vaccination. Study findings and constraints: CD4 and CD8 compartments shared a small share of clonotypes, likely from convergent recombination.

V was clipped by 7 bases and J by 1 base, with 5 bases between them. The CDR3 is 12 amino acids. CDR1 and CDR2 from the germline V gene are MGHDK and SYGVNS. MiXCR, applied by TCRdb to the 5' RACE reads, yields one record per CDR3 protein. The repertoire holds roughly 32,000 distinct CDR3 sequences, with about 6.3% as singletons. There are many counts of this clonotype. V is TRBV25-1 and J is TRBJ1-3; no clear D gene. The source material was PBMCs, either bulk or a sorted T-cell subset (CD4+, CD8+, memory, or dextramer-sorted; not recorded which), sampled on the day of the first yellow fever vaccination. The TCR was taken from a man younger than 35 who received the YFV17D yellow fever vaccine. The CDR3 bases are TGTGCCAGCACTTCTTCTGGAAACACCATATATTTT. Protein: CASTSSGNTIYF.